Sequencing of this TCR beta chain was carried out in a study of cytomegalovirus exposure and HLA in healthy donors. Per germline, CDR1 MNHEY and CDR2 SVGAGI. Trimming cost V 0 bases and J 3 bases, with 11 bases left between them. The CDR3 sequence is 15 residues long. Study-wide results and caveats: A later analysis linked a missense variant in DCLRE1C to the trimming of TCR beta V and J genes. Fewer N-insertions (relative to the approximately 700-donor mean) were reportedly seen in an Asian-associated ancestry cluster in a later analysis. A later analysis showed HLA-associated TCR beta chains outstripping equally common others in clonal expansion.

In regard to this clone: Antigen unknown.

PCR used 60 Vbeta primers and 13 Jbeta primers. Method: immunoSEQ multiplex PCR; TCRdb's copy keeps in-frame clones and lacks some. The repertoire holds just under 45,000 clones, about half seen once, with around 5.8% in the top ten. Sequences were obtained from PBMCs. The chain has TRBV6-5 and TRBJ1-1; no reliable D call. The TCR was taken from a man in his 60s in good health and CMV-seronegative. DNA of the CDR3: TGTGCCAGCAGTTACTCACTGCCCGGGTACACTGAAGCTTTCTTT. This sequence encodes CASSYSLPGYTEAFF.